Below are 20 T cell receptor beta chains sequenced from a single sample in a study of T-cell reconstitution after alpha-beta-depleted transplantation in children. The TCRbeta library incorporated unique molecular identifiers. TCRdb recomputed calls from the PCR reads with MiXCR, one row per CDR3 protein. The sample includes about 900,000 distinct CDR3 sequences, about 30% of them seen just once. The sample consisted of PBMCs, mostly from graft donor cells, taken 360 days after TCRalphabeta/CD19-depleted stem cell transplant. Receptors originate from a boy under two years old who had a stem cell transplant for SCID, so the T cells may come from the graft donor.

This clonotype was detected a few times. The V call is TRBV5-1, the J call TRBJ2-3; D is uncertain. CDR1 is SGHRS and CDR2 is YFSETQ in the germline V gene. V dropped 3 bases and J dropped 0 bases, with 17 bases sitting between them. The CDR3 is 17 amino acids. This CDR3 is CASSSPHLTVSTDTQYF. The CDR3 region has the DNA TGCGCCAGCAGCTCCCCTCATTTGACGGTCAGCACAGATACGCAGTATTTT.

The table lists this clonotype with a few counts. This chain joins TRBV5-1 and TRBJ2-7, with TRBD1 matching over 9 bases. With V trimmed by 4 bases and J by 3 bases, 5 bases remained unmatched. The CDR3 covers 14 residues. Germline assignment: CDR1 SGHRS and CDR2 YFSETQ. The CDR3 sequence: CASSPGDRVYEQYF. As DNA, the CDR3 is TGCGCCAGCAGCCCCGGGGACAGGGTCTACGAGCAGTACTTC.

The table lists this clonotype with a few counts. The rearrangement joins TRBV5-4 to TRBJ2-1; 8 nucleotides line up with TRBD2. Germline V lookup: CDR1 SGHNT, CDR2 YYREEE (reference sequence). The CDR3 has 15 amino acids. V shed 0 bases, J shed 7 bases, and the junction held 6 bases outside the gene matches. Here the CDR3 reads CASSLVGGGRNEQFF. DNA for the CDR3: TGTGCCAGCAGCTTGGTAGGCGGGGGGCGGAATGAGCAGTTCTTC. The full variable domain, rest sourced from reference TRBV5-4 and TRBJ2-1, is ETGVTQSPTHLIKTRGQQVTLRCSSQSGHNTVSWYQQALGQGPQFIFQYYREEENGRGNFPPRFSGLQFPNYSSELNVNALELDDSALYLCASSLVGGGRNEQFFGPGTRLTVL.

The chain couples TRBV18 to TRBJ1-5; D not resolved. The V end was cut by 2 bases, the J end by 9 bases, with 14 bases between. Germline V gene lookup returns CDR1 KGHSH and CDR2 LQKENI. This CDR3 spans 14 amino acids. DNA for the CDR3: TGTGCCAGCTCACCAAACCGGGCCCCGTGGCCCCAGCATTTT. Translation gives CASSPNRAPWPQHF.

The chain is built from TRBV4-2 and TRBJ2-5, with 8 bases aligning to TRBD1. J gave up 5 bases and V 4 bases, and 9 bases lay outside the gene matches. This CDR3 comprises 15 residues. Germline V gene sequence: CDR1 LGHNA, CDR2 YNFKEQ. The CDR3 protein is CASSPLDRAEETQYF. Written as DNA, the CDR3 is TGTGCCAGCAGCCCCCTGGACAGGGCTGAGGAGACCCAGTACTTC.

This chain uses TRBV7-8 with TRBJ2-1, with D unclear. The CDR3 extends over 12 amino acids. V was trimmed by 4 bases and J by 6 bases, leaving 7 bases between them. CDR1 and CDR2 from the germline V gene are SGHVS and FQNEAQ. The DNA of the CDR3 is TGTGCCAGCAGCTCCTCTAGCAATGAGCAGTTCTTC. It yields the protein CASSSSSNEQFF.

This clonotype was seen more than once but under ten times. This chain links TRBV7-6 with TRBJ1-4; 11 nucleotides match TRBD1. The V and J ends lost 5 bases and 2 bases, in that order; junction bases with no gene match: 13. The germline V gene has CDR1 SGHVS and CDR2 FNYEAQ. CDR3 length equals 19 residues. CDR3 in amino acids: CASSTRAGQGVSTNEKLFF. In DNA form, the CDR3 reads TGTGCCAGCAGCACCCGGGCGGGACAGGGGGTCTCGACTAATGAAAAACTGTTTTTT.

The V gene is TRBV5-1, the J gene TRBJ1-3, with 7 bases aligning to TRBD1. Germline CDR1 SGHRS, CDR2 YFSETQ. Trimming cost V 4 bases and J 0 bases; bases outside gene matches: 7. This CDR3 has 16 residues. The CDR3 protein is CASSQRGQSSGNTIYF. The CDR3, as DNA: TGCGCCAGCAGCCAGCGGGGACAGAGCTCTGGAAACACCATATATTTT.

This clonotype was recorded at least ten times. CDR3 protein: CSVVLASGTDTQYF. CDR3 DNA sequence: TGCAGCGTTGTCCTCGCTAGCGGCACAGATACGCAGTATTTT. This chain uses TRBV29-1 with TRBJ2-3; the D gene is possibly TRBD2 (6 bases). This CDR3 spans 14 amino acids. Trimming cost V 4 bases and J 1 base, with 12 bases left between them. The germline V gene encodes CDR1 SQVTM and CDR2 ANQGSEA.

This clonotype was seen a few times. In nucleotides, the CDR3 is TGCAGTGCTAGAGATACGGGGAGAGCAGCTTTCTTT. Protein sequence: CSARDTGRAAFF. The chain couples TRBV20-1 to TRBJ1-1; D uncertain. V lost 0 bases, J lost 10 bases, and 12 bases lay in between. The CDR3 sequence is 12 residues long. From germline, CDR1 is DFQATT and CDR2 SNEGSKA (reference sequence).

The CDR3 region is CASSLARTLPGTLRGTEAFF. The CDR3 DNA is TGTGCCAGCTCACTTGCTCGAACCCTCCCCGGGACACTGAGGGGGACTGAAGCTTTCTTT. The chain is built from TRBV18 and TRBJ1-1; D is possibly TRBD1 (6 bases). The CDR3 spans 20 residues. V was shortened by 4 bases and J by 5 bases, with 32 bases between the two germline ends. Germline CDR1 is KGHSH and CDR2 is LQKENI.

This clonotype was counted between two and nine times. The chain employs TRBV12-3 or TRBV12-4 and TRBJ1-1; 7 bases map to TRBD1. The CDR3 totals 13 residues. Losses at the gene ends were 4 bases for V and 9 bases for J; bases not matched to a gene: 8. This CDR3 is CASSSSQGVQAFF. DNA of the CDR3: TGTGCCAGCAGTTCCTCCCAGGGGGTTCAAGCTTTCTTT.

The J gene is TRBJ1-1, the V gene TRBV15; D is unclear. This CDR3 is 14 amino acids long. V was clipped by 0 bases and J by 6 bases, with 11 bases between them. Germline CDR1 and CDR2: LNHNV and YYDKDF (reference sequence). CDR3 nucleotide sequence: TGTGCCACCAGCAGAGACCTGGGAGGTTCTGAAGCTTTCTTT. As protein: CATSRDLGGSEAFF.

J is TRBJ2-7 and V is TRBV6-1; 8 bases agree with TRBD1. CDR1 is MNHNS, CDR2 SASEGT, per germline. This CDR3 is built from 15 residues. J gave up 1 base and V 6 bases, and 8 bases lay outside the gene matches. CDR3 in DNA: TGTGCCAGCAGGGCCGGGACAGGAGCTTCCTACGAGCAGTACTTC. It translates to CASRAGTGASYEQYF.

In its sample, this clonotype was seen a few times. This chain connects TRBV11-2 to TRBJ2-1; the D gene is possibly TRBD2 (5 bases). Trimming stripped 1 base from V and 2 bases from J, with 12 bases between. This CDR3 spans 16 amino acids. The germline gives CDR1 SGHAT, CDR2 FQNNGV. The chain's CDR3 is CASSLVPEVAYNEQFF. For the CDR3, the DNA is TGTGCCAGCAGCTTAGTCCCGGAGGTCGCCTACAATGAGCAGTTCTTC.

This clonotype came up a few times. V gene TRBV2 combines with J gene TRBJ1-1; D is undetermined. The CDR3 runs to 13 residues. The ends were cut back, 4 bases at V and 1 base at J, with 7 bases in the middle. Germline CDR1 and CDR2: SNHLY and FYNNEI. CDR3: CASSVSRNTEAFF. The CDR3 DNA follows: TGTGCCAGCAGTGTATCTAGGAACACTGAAGCTTTCTTT.

Comments on this clonotype: A read error may produce the germline difference seen at one junction end. The genes are TRBV20-1 and TRBJ2-2; D is unresolved. The CDR3 runs 13 residues. The germline V gene encodes CDR1 DFQATT and CDR2 SNEGSKA (reference sequence). The CDR3 DNA sequence: TGTTGTGTGGAGCACTCGAACACCGGGGAGCTGTTTTTT. Encoded protein: CCVEHSNTGELFF.

Only a few counts were recorded for this clonotype. The genes are TRBV20-1 and TRBJ1-6, with 8 bases that match TRBD1. This CDR3 region has 13 residues. The junction had 6 bases not matched to a gene; V was cut back by 5 bases and J by 9 bases. Germline CDR1 DFQATT, CDR2 SNEGSKA (reference sequence). The CDR3 region has the DNA TGCAGTGCTCCGCGAGACAGGGGTTCACCCCTCCACTTT. Protein sequence: CSAPRDRGSPLHF.

The CDR3 DNA reads TGTGCCAGCAGTTTAAGGGGACAATTCCCCTCTGGAAACACCATATATTTT. Translating gives CASSLRGQFPSGNTIYF. J is TRBJ1-3 and V is TRBV28; possibly TRBD1 for D (6 bases). V shed 2 bases and J shed 0 bases, with 14 bases lying between them. Germline V gives CDR1 MDHEN, CDR2 SYDVKM. The CDR3 covers 17 residues.

The chain carries TRBV20-1 and TRBJ1-2; D gene ambiguous. This CDR3 spans 10 amino acids. Germline V gene lookup returns CDR1 DFQATT and CDR2 SNEGSKA (reference sequence). V lost 3 bases and J lost 6, with 5 bases in between. CDR3 residues: CSASQDGYTF. The CDR3 DNA is TGCAGTGCTAGTCAGGATGGCTACACCTTC.